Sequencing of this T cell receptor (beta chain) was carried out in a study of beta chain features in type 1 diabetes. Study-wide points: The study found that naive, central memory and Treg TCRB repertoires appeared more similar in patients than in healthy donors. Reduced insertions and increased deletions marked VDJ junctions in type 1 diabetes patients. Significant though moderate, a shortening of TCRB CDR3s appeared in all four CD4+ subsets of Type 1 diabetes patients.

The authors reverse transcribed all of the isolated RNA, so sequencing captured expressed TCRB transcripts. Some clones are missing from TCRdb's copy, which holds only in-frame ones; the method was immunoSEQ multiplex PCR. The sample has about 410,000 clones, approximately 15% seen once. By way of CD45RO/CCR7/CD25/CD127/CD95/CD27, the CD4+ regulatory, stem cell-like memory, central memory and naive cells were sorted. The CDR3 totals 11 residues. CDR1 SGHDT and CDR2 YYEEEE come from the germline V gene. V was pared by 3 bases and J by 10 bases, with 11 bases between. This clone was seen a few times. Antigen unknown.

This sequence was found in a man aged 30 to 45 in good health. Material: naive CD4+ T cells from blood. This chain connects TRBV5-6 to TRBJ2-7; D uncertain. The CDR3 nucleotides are TGTGCCAGCAGCTCCAGTGGGCATCAGTACTTC. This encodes CASSSSGHQYF.